The 4 T cell receptor beta chains below all came from one sample that was sequenced in a study of metastatic and nonmetastatic thyroid tumors. TCRdb re-clonotyped the PCR reads via MiXCR. The profile covers tens of thousands of clones, with about 32% appearing a single time and roughly 15% taken by the ten largest. Treatment of any kind had been given to no patient before thyroid surgery. Sample: tumor tissue. The receptors come from a female donor with papillary thyroid cancer or a benign thyroid nodule (not recorded which). Some clones in this sample may be carry-over from other donors' samples.

This clone was counted a few times. Other DNA sequences in the same sample also yield this CDR3. The chain carries TRBV6-1 and TRBJ1-2, with 7 bases that match TRBD1. CDR1 and CDR2 (germline): MNHNS, SASEGT. The length of the CDR3 is 14 residues. Germline trimming cut 7 bases from V and 1 base from J; bases unmatched to any gene: 6. The CDR3 region is CASKVTGDNYGYTF. As DNA, the CDR3 is TGTGCCAGCAAAGTAACAGGGGATAACTATGGCTACACCTTC.

Regarding this clone: A junction boundary mismatches the germline segment, possibly from a read error. The rearrangement links TRBV28 to TRBJ1-5; a possible D gene is TRBD1 (6 bases). The CDR3 contains 14 residues. CDR1 MDHEN and CDR2 SYDVKM come from the germline V gene. The CDR3 region is CASSLWDSNRPQHF. CDR3 sequence (DNA): TGTGCCAGCAGTTTATGGGACAGCAATCGGCCCCAGCATTTT.

J is TRBJ1-1 and V is TRBV4-3; 7 bases align to TRBD1. The germline CDR1 and CDR2 sequences are LGHNA and YSLEER. V was clipped by 1 base and J by 1 base; unmatched bases: 6. The CDR3 loop spans 16 amino acids. In nucleotides, the CDR3 is TGCGCCAGCAGCCAAGCCTGGGACAGACAGAACACTGAAGCTTTCTTT. Residues: CASSQAWDRQNTEAFF.

The chain has TRBV12-3 or TRBV12-4 and TRBJ2-3, with 10 bases matching TRBD2. V lost 6 bases to trimming and J lost 2 bases; unmatched junction nucleotides: 8. The CDR3 runs to 16 residues. The CDR3 reads CASSPEAGGFTDTQYF. The CDR3 nucleotides are TGTGCCAGCAGCCCTGAAGCGGGGGGGTTCACAGATACGCAGTATTTT.